This T cell receptor (beta chain) was sequenced in a study of blood T cell repertoires in COVID-19. Study in general: Sources were T cells, B-cell-depleted T cells, or PBMCs; the material itself was cDNA or gDNA.

Authors' data handling: Amplification with reference gene primers provided the estimates of nucleated cell counts. Clones were sequenced by immunoSEQ multiplex PCR, and TCRdb holds only the in-frame ones, with some missing. V, J and clone size were drawn from that table, and D and trimming were deduced from the DNA. The repertoire holds roughly 80,000 clones, with about four fifths as singletons. Sequencing was carried out using peripheral blood. The TCR comes from a human donor in a cohort sampled during active COVID-19.

The CDR3 DNA sequence: TGTGCCACCAGCGAGCCAGACAGGGGTAGGGACAATGAGCAGTTCTTC. This translates into CATSEPDRGRDNEQFF. This chain uses TRBV24-1 with TRBJ2-1, with 8 bases lining up with TRBD1. The germline gives CDR1 KGHDR, CDR2 SFDVKD. The trim removed 7 bases at V and 5 bases at J, leaving 12 bases unmatched. There are 16 residues in the CDR3.